This TCR beta chain is from a study of blood T cell repertoires in COVID-19. Libraries were prepared by immunoSEQ multiplex PCR; TCRdb keeps only in-frame clonotypes and omits some of them. Here the sample spans a few hundred thousand clones, roughly nine tenths being singletons. Two negative PCRs, clearance, or symptom resolution had been documented for recovered Cohort 3 donors. V shed 6 bases and J 4 bases; nucleotides not matched to a gene: 20. This CDR3 spans 20 amino acids. CDR1 is MNHEY and CDR2 is SVGEGT in the germline V gene. A single count supports this clone. Sequencing was performed on PBMCs or T cells enriched from blood (not recorded which). The chain carries TRBV6-2 or TRBV6-3 and TRBJ1-6; 8 bases line up with TRBD1. The TCR comes from a woman aged 60-75 years who had recovered from COVID-19. This CDR3 reads CASSQGYRDRTVLYNSPLHF. The CDR3 region has the DNA TGTGCCAGCAGCCAGGGGTACCGGGACAGGACCGTTTTGTATAATTCACCCCTCCACTTT.